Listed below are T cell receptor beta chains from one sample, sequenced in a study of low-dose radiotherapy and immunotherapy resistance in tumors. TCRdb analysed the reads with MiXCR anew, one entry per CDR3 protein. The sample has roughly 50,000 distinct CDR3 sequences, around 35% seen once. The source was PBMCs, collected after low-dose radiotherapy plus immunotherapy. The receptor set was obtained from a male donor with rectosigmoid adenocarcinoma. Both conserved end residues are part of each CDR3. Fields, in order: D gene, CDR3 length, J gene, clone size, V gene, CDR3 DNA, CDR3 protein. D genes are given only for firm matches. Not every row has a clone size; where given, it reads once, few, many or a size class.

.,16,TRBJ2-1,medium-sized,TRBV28,TGTGCCAGCAGCGACCGCTCCGGGACCTCCTACAATGAGCAGTTCTTC,CASSDRSGTSYNEQFF
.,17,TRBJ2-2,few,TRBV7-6,TGTGCCAGCAGCTCCGTGCCGAAGACATCTAACACCGGGGAGCTGTTTTTT,CASSSVPKTSNTGELFF
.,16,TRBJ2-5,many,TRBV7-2,TGTGCCAGCAGCTTAGCGCTGGGGGTGAGCCAAGAGACCCAGTACTTC,CASSLALGVSQETQYF
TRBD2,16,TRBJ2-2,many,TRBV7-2,TGTGCCAGCAGCTCCCAAGGACTAGCGGGAACCGGGGAGCTGTTTTTT,CASSSQGLAGTGELFF
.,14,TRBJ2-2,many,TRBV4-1,TGCGCCAGCAGCCAGGGGCGAGTCACCGGGGAGCTGTTTTTT,CASSQGRVTGELFF
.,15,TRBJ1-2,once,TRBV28,TGTGCCAGCAGTTTAGGTTCGGGACGGATCTATGGCTACACCTTC,CASSLGSGRIYGYTF
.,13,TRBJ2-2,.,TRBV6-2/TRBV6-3,TGTGCCAGCAGTTACTACAACACCGGGGAGCTGTTTTTT,CASSYYNTGELFF
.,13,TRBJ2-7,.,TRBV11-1,TGTGCCAGCAGCTTACGCAGGGACTACGAGCAGTACTTC,CASSLRRDYEQYF
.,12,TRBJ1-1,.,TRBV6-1,TGTGCCAGTTCGGGTAGGAACACTGAAGCTTTCTTT,CASSGRNTEAFF
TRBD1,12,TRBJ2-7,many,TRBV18,TGTGCCAGCTCGCCGGACAGGGCCGAGCAGTACTTC,CASSPDRAEQYF
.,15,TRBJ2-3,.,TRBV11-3,TGTGCCAGCAGCTTAGGGGCTAGCAACCGGGATACGCAGTATTTT,CASSLGASNRDTQYF
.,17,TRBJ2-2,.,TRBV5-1,.,CASSLQLDSNTGELFFF
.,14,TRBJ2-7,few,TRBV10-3,TGTGCCATCAGTGAGTTGGGACCTTCCTACGAGCAGTACTTC,CAISELGPSYEQYF
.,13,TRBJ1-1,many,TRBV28,TGTGCCAGCAGTTTGAGGACCCCCCTGGAAGCTTTCTTT,CASSLRTPLEAFF
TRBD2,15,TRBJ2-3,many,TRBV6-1,TGTGCCCGACCTCTCCTAGCGGGGGGGACAGATACGCAGTATTTT,CARPLLAGGTDTQYF
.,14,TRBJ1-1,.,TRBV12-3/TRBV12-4,TGTGCCAGCAGTTTAAACTTGATGAACACTGAAGCTTTCTTT,CASSLNLMNTEAFF
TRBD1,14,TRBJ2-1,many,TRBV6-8,TGTGCCAGCAGTGGACAGGGTGGGCGGGATGAGCAGTTCTTC,CASSGQGGRDEQFF
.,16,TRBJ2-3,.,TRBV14,TGTGCCAGCAGCCAAGTCGGGGGCCTCAGCACAGATACGCAGTATTTT,CASSQVGGLSTDTQYF
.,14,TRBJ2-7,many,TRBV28,TGTGCCAGCAGTTTACTCAGGGAACCTTACGAGCAGTACTTC,CASSLLREPYEQYF
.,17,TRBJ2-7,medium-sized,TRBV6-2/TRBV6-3,TGTGCCAGCAGCCTTGTCGCCCGGGCTACCGGTCCCTACGAGCAGTACTTC,CASSLVARATGPYEQYF
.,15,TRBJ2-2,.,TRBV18,TGTGCCAGCTCACTGCTGGGTACGAACACCGGGGAGCTGTTTTTT,CASSLLGTNTGELFF
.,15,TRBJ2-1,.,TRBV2,TGTGCCAGCAGTGACGGGACAACCCCGTACCCCGAGCAGTTCTTC,CASSDGTTPYPEQFF
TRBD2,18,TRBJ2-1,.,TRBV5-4,TGTGCCAGCAGCCGCGGGACTAGCGGGAGGGCCGCATACAATGAGCAGTTCTTC,CASSRGTSGRAAYNEQFF
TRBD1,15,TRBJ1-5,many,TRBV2,TGTGCCAGCAGTGAACATGGGACAGGGAATCAGCCCCAGCATTTT,CASSEHGTGNQPQHF
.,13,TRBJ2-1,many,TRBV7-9,TGTGCCAGCAGCTTGACTTCGCCCAATGAGCAGTTCTTC,CASSLTSPNEQFF
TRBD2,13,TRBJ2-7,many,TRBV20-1,TGCAGTGCTATCCTAGCGGGGGCCTACGAGCAGTACTTC,CSAILAGAYEQYF
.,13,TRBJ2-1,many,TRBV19,TGTGCCAGTAGTACACAGGGGGGGAATGAGCAGTTCTTC,CASSTQGGNEQFF
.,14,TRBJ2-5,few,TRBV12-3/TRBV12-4,TGTGCCAGCAGCAACCCTAGCAGGGAAGAGACCCAGTACTTC,CASSNPSREETQYF
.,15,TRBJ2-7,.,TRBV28,TGTGCCAGCAGTCCCTCGACATGGGCCGAAGGGCAGCAGTACTTC,CASSPSTWAEGQQYF
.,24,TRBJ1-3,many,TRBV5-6,TGTGCCAGCAGCGCCTACCGATATTCGACCTCTCGTCGGGGACCCCCGCGGAACGGAAACACCATATATTTT,CASSAYRYSTSRRGPPRNGNTIYF
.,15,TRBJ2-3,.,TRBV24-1,TGTGCCACCAGTGATTCCCCAGCGGGTGTGGATACGCAGTATTTT,CATSDSPAGVDTQYF
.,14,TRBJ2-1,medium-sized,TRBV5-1,TGCGCCAGCAGCTTGACGGGAGCCTACAATGAGCAGTTCTTC,CASSLTGAYNEQFF
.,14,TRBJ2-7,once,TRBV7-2,TGTGCCAGCAGGGTGTACAGCCTCTCCTACGAGCAGTACTTC,CASRVYSLSYEQYF
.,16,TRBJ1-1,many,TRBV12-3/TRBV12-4,TGTGCCAGCAGCAACGGGGACTCGGGGAGGAACACTGAAGCTTTCTTT,CASSNGDSGRNTEAFF
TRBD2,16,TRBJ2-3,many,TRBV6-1,TGTGCCAGTTCTCGTACGCGGGGGGGCCCGCGGGATACGCAGTATTTT,CASSRTRGGPRDTQYF